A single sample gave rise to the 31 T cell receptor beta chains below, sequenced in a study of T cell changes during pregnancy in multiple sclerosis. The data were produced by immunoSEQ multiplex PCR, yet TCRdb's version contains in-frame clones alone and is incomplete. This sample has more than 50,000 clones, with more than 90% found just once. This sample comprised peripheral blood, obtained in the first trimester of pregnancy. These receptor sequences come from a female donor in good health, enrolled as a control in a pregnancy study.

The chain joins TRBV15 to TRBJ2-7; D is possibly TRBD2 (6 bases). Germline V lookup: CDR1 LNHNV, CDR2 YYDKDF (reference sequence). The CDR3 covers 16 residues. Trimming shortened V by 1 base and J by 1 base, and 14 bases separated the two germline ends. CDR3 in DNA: TGTGCCACCAGCAGAGGCTACACTAGCAGTTCCTACGAGCAGTACTTC. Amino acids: CATSRGYTSSSYEQYF. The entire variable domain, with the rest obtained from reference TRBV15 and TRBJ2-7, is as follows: DAMVIQNPRYQVTQFGKPVTLSCSQTLNHNVMYWYQQKSSQAPKLLFHYYDKDFNNEADTPDNFQSRRPNTSFCFLDIRSPGLGDTAMYLCATSRGYTSSSYEQYFGPGTRLTVT.

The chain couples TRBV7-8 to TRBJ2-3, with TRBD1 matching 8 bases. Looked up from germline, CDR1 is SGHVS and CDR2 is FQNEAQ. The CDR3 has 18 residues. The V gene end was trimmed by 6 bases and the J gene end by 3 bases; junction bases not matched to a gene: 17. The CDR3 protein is CASSPGQAGSVETDTQYF. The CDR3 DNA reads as TGTGCCAGCAGTCCGGGACAGGCTGGGAGCGTGGAGACAGATACGCAGTATTTT.

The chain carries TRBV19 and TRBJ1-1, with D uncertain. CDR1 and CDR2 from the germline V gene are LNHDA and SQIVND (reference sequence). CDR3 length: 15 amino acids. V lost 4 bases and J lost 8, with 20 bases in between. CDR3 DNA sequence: TGTGCCAGTAGTAAGGATGTCAGGTATTCCACGGAAGCTTTCTTT. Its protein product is CASSKDVRYSTEAFF.

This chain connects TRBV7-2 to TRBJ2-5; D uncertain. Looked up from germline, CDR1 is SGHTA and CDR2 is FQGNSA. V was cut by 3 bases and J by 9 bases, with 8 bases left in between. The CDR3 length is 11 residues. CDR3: CASSFSVAQYF. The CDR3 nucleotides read TGTGCCAGCAGCTTTTCTGTCGCCCAGTACTTC. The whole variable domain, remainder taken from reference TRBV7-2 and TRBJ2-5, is GAGVSQSPSNKVTEKGKDVELRCDPISGHTALYWYRQSLGQGLEFLIYFQGNSAPDKSGLPSDRFSAERTGGSVSTLTIQRTQQEDSAVYLCASSFSVAQYFGPGTRLLVL.

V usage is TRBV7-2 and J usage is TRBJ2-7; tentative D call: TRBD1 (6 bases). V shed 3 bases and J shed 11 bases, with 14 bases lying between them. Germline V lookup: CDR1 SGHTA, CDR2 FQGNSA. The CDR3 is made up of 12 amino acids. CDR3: CASSFVRDKEYF. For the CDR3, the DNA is TGTGCCAGCAGCTTCGTCCGGGACAAAGAGTACTTC.

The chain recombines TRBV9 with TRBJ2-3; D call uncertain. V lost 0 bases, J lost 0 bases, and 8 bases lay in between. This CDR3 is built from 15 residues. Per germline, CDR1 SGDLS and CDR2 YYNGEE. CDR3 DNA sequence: TGTGCCAGCAGCGTAGGAGGCCCTAGCACAGATACGCAGTATTTT. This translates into CASSVGGPSTDTQYF.

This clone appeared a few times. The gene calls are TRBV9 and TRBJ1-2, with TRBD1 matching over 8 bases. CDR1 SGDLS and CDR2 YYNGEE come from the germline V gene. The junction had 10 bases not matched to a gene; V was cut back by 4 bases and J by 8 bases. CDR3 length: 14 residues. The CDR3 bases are TGTGCCAGCAGCAACCTCGGACAGGGCGAGGGCTACACCTTC. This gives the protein CASSNLGQGEGYTF.

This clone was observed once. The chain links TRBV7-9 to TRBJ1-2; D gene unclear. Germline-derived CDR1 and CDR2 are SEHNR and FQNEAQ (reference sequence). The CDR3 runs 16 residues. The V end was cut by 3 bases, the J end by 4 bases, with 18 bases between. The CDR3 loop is CASSLALKSLAYGYTF. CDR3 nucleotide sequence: TGTGCCAGCAGCTTGGCCCTTAAAAGTCTTGCCTATGGCTACACCTTC. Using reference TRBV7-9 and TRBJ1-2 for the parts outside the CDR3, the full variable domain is DTGVSQNPRHKITKRGQNVTFRCDPISEHNRLYWYRQTLGQGPEFLTYFQNEAQLEKSRLLSDRFSAERPKGSFSTLEIQRTEQGDSAMYLCASSLALKSLAYGYTFGSGTRLTVV.

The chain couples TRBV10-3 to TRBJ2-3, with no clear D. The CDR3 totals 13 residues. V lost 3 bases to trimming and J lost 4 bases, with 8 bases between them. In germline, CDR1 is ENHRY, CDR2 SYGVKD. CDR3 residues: CAISDRVADTQYF. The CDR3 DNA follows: TGTGCCATCAGTGACCGGGTAGCAGATACGCAGTATTTT.

The CDR3 coding sequence is TGTGCCACCAGCAGAAGTCCAACAGGGACTAATGAAAAACTGTTTTTT. Amino acids: CATSRSPTGTNEKLFF. V usage is TRBV15 and J usage is TRBJ1-4, with a tentative D call TRBD1 (6 bases). CDR3 length equals 16 residues. The V and J ends lost 2 bases and 2 bases respectively, with 12 bases between them. Germline-derived CDR1 and CDR2 are LNHNV and YYDKDF (reference sequence).

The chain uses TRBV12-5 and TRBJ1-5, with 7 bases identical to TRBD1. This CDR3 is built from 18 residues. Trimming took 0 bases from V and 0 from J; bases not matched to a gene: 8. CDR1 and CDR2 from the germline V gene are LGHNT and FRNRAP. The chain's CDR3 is CASGLVLGTADSNQPQHF. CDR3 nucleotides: TGTGCTAGTGGTTTGGTACTGGGGACAGCCGATAGCAATCAGCCCCAGCATTTT.

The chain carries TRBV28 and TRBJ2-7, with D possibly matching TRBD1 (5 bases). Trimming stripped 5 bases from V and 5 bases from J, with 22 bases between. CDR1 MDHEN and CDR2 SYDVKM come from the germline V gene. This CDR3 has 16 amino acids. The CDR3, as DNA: TGTGCCAGCAGTCCCTCCGACCAGGGTCACCGCGACGAGCAGTACTTC. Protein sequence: CASSPSDQGHRDEQYF.

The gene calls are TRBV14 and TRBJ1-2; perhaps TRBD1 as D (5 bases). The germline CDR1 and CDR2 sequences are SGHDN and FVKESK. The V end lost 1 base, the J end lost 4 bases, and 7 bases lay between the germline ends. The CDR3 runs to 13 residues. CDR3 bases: TGTGCCAGCAGCCAAGGACAGACCTATGGCTACACCTTC. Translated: CASSQGQTYGYTF.

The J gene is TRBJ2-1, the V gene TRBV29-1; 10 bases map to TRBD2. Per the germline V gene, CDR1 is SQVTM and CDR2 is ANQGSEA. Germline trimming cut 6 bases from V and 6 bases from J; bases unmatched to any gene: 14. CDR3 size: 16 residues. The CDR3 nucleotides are TGCAGCGTCCCCAATCCCAGCGGGAGGGCCCCCAATGAGCAGTTCTTC. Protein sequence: CSVPNPSGRAPNEQFF.

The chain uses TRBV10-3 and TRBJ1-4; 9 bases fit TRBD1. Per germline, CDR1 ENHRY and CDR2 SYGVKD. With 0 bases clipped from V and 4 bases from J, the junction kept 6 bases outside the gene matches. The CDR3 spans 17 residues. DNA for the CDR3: TGTGCCATCAGTGAGTCGGGACAGGGACCATATAATGAAAAACTGTTTTTT. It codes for CAISESGQGPYNEKLFF.

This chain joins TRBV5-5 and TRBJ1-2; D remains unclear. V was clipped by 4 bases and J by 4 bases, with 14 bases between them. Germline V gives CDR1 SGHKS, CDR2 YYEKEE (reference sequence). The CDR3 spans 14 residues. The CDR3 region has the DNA TGTGCCAGCAGCCCCATCAGAGGGATCTATGGCTACACCTTC. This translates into CASSPIRGIYGYTF.

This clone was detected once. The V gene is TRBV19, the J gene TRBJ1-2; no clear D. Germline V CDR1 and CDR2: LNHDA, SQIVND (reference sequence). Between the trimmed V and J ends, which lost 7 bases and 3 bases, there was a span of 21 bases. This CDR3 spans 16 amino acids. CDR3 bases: TGTGCCAGTACTGGAGGGATCCGCCTTCTGGACTATGGCTACACCTTC. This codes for CASTGGIRLLDYGYTF.

CDR3 residues: CASSSGQLNTEAFF. The DNA for the CDR3 is TGCGCCAGCAGCTCGGGACAGCTGAACACTGAAGCTTTCTTT. This rearrangement joins TRBV5-1 to TRBJ1-1, with 7 bases fitting TRBD1. The CDR3 extends over 14 amino acids. The V gene's germline CDR1 is SGHRS and CDR2 YFSETQ. J gave up 0 bases and V 3 bases, and 2 bases lay outside the gene matches.

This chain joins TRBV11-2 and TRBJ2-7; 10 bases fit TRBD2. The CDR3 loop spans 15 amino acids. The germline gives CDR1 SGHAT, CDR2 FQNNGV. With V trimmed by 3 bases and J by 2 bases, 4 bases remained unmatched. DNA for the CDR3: TGTGCCAGCAGCTTTGAAGCGGGAGGGCCCTACGAGCAGTACTTC. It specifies CASSFEAGGPYEQYF.

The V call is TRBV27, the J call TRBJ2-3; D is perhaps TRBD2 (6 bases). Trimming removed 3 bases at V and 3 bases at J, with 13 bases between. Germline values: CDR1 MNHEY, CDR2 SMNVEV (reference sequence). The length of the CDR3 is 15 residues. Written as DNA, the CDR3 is TGTGCCAGCAGTTTGGCGGGGAAGAGTACAGATACGCAGTATTTT. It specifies CASSLAGKSTDTQYF.

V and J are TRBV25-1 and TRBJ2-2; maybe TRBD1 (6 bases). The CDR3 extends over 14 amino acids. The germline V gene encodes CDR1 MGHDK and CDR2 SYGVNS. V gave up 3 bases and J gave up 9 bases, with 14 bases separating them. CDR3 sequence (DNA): TGTGCCAGCAGTGAGCAGGGTGGGGGCCGGGAGCTGTTTTTT. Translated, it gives CASSEQGGGRELFF. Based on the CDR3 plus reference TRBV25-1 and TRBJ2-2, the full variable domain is EADIYQTPRYLVIGTGKKITLECSQTMGHDKMYWYQQDPGMELHLIHYSYGVNSTEKGDLSSESTVSRIRTEHFPLTLESARPSHTSQYLCASSEQGGGRELFFGEGSRLTVL.

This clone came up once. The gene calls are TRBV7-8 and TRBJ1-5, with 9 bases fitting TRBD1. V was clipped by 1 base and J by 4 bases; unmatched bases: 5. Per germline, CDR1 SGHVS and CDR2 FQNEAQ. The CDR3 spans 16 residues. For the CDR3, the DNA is TGTGCCAGCAGCTTAGAAGGGACAGGGTTAAATCAGCCCCAGCATTTT. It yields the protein CASSLEGTGLNQPQHF.

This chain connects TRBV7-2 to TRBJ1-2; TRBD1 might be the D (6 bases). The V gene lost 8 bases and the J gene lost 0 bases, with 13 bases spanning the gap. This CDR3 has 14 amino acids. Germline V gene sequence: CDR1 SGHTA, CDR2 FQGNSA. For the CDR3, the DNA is TGTGCCAGCTGCCGACAGGACGCTAACTATGGCTACACCTTC. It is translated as CASCRQDANYGYTF.

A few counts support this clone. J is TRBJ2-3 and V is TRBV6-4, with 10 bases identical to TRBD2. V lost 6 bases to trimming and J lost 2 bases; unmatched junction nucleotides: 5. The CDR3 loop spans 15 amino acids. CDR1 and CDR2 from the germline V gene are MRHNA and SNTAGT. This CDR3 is CASSLTSGDTDTQYF. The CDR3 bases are TGTGCCAGCAGCCTTACTAGCGGGGACACAGATACGCAGTATTTT.

For the CDR3, the DNA is TGTGCCATCAGTGATGCTCTAGCGGGAGTTCGGTACGAGCAGTACTTC. It yields the protein CAISDALAGVRYEQYF. This chain joins TRBV10-3 and TRBJ2-7; TRBD2 aligns across 10 bases. V shed 3 bases, J shed 4 bases, and the junction held 9 bases outside the gene matches. CDR3 length: 16 residues. CDR1 and CDR2 from the germline V gene are ENHRY and SYGVKD.

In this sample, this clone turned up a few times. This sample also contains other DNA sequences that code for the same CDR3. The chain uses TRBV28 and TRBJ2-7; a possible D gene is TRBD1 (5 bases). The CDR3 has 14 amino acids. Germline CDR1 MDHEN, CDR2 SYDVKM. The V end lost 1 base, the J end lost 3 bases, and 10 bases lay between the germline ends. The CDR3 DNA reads TGTGCCAGCAGTTTATCGGGCAGGGACTACGAGCAGTACTTC. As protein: CASSLSGRDYEQYF.

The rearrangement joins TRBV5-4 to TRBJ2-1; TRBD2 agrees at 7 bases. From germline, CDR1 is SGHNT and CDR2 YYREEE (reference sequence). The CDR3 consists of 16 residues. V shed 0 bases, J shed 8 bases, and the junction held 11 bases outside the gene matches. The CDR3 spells CASSLGSSGTFDEQFF. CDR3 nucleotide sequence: TGTGCCAGCAGCTTGGGATCTAGCGGAACGTTCGATGAGCAGTTCTTC.

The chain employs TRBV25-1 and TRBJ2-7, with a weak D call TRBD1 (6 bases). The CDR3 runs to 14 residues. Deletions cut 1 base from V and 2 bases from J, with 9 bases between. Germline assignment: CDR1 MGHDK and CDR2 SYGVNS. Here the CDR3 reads CASSEFGQTYEQYF. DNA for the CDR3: TGTGCCAGCAGTGAATTCGGACAGACCTACGAGCAGTACTTC.

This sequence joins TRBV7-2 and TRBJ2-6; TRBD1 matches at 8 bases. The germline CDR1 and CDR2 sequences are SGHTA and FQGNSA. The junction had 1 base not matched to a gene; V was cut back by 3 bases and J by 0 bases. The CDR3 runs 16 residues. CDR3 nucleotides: TGTGCCAGCAGCTTTGGACAGGGCTCTGGGGCCAACGTCCTGACTTTC. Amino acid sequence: CASSFGQGSGANVLTF.

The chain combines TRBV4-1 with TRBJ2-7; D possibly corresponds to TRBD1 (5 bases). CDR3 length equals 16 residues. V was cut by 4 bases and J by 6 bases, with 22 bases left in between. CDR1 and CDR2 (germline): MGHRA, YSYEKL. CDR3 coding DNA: TGCGCCAGCAGCCCCAACCCAGGGTCATCGGACCGCGAGCAGTACTTC. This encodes CASSPNPGSSDREQYF.

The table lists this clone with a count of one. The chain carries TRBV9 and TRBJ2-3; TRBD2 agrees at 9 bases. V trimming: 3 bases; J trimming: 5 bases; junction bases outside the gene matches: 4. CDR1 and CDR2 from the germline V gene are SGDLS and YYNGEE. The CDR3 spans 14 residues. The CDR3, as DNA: TGTGCCAGCAGCGGTAGCGGGAGTGGAGATACGCAGTATTTT. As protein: CASSGSGSGDTQYF.